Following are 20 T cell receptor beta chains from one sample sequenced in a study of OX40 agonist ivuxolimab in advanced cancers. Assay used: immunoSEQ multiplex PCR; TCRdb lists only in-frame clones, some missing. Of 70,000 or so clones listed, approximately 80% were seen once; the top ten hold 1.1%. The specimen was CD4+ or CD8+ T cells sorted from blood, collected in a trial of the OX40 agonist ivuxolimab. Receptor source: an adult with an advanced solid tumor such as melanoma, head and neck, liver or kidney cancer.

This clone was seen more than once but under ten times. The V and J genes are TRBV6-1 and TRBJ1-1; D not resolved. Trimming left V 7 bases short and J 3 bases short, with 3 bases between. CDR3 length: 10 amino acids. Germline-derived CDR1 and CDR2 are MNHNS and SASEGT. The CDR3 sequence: CASTYTEAFF. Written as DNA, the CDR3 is TGTGCCAGCACCTACACTGAAGCTTTCTTT.

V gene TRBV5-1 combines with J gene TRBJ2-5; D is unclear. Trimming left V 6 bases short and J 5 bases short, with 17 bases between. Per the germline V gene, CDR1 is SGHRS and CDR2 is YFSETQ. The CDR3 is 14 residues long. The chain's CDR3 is CASTVQPRHETQYF. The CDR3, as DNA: TGCGCCAGCACCGTACAGCCCCGCCACGAGACCCAGTACTTC.

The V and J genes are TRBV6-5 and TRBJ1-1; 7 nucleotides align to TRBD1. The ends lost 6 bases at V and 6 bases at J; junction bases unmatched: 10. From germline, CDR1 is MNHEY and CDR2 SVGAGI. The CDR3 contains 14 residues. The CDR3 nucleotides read TGTGCCAGCAGACCTCAGGACAGGATCGCTGAAGCTTTCTTT. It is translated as CASRPQDRIAEAFF.

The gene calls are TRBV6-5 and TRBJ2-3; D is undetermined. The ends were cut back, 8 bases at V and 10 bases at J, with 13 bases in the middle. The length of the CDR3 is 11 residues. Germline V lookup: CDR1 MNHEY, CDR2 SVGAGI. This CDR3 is CASYDAGPQYF. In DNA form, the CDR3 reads TGTGCCAGCTACGACGCCGGTCCGCAGTATTTT.

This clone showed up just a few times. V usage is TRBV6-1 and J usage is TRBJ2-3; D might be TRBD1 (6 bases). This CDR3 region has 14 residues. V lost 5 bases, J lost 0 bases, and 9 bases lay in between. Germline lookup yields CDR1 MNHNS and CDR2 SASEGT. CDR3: CASSRQASTDTQYF. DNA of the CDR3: TGTGCCAGCAGTCGACAGGCGAGCACAGATACGCAGTATTTT.

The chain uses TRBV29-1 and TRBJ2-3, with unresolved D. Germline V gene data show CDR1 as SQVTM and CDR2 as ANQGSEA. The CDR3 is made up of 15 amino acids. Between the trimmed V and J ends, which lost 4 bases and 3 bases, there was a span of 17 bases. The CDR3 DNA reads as TGCAGCGTTGTGCTAGGCAGGCTTTGGACAGATACGCAGTATTTT. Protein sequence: CSVVLGRLWTDTQYF.

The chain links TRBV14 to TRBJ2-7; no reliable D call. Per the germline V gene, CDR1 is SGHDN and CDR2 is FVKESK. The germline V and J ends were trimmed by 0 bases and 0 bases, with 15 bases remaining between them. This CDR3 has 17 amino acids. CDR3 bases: TGTGCCAGCAGCCAAGAACTTGGCCGCAGGAGCTCCTACGAGCAGTACTTC. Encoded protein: CASSQELGRRSSYEQYF.

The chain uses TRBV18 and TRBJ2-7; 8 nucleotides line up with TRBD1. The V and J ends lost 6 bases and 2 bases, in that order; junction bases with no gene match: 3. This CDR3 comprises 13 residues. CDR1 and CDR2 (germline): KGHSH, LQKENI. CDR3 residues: CASSDRDTYEQYF. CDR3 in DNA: TGTGCCAGCTCGGACAGGGACACCTACGAGCAGTACTTC.

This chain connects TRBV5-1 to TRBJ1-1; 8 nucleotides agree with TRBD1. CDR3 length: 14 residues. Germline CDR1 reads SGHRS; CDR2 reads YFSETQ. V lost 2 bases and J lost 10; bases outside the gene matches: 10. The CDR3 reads CASSFAQGASRAFF. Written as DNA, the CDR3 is TGCGCCAGCAGCTTCGCCCAGGGGGCGTCGAGAGCTTTCTTT.

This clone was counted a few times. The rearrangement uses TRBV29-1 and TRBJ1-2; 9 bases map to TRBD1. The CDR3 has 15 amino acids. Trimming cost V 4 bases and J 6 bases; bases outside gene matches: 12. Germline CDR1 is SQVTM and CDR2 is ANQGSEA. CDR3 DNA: TGCAGCGTTGCATCCGGGACAGGGTTTTCTGATGGCTACACCTTC. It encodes CSVASGTGFSDGYTF.

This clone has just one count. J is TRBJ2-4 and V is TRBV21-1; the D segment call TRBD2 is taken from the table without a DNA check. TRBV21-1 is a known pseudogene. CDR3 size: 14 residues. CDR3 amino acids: CASSLSYSGNIQYF. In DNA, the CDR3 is TGTGCCAGCAGCCTTTCTTATTCGGGAAACATTCAGTACTTC.

CDR3 nucleotides: TGTGCCAGCACCCTACAGGGGGCTAAATACGAGCAGTACTTC. Residues: CASTLQGAKYEQYF. This chain joins TRBV5-6 and TRBJ2-7, with 9 bases identical to TRBD1. Germline V lookup: CDR1 SGHDT, CDR2 YYEEEE. The CDR3 loop spans 14 amino acids. V trimming: 6 bases; J trimming: 4 bases; junction bases outside the gene matches: 8.

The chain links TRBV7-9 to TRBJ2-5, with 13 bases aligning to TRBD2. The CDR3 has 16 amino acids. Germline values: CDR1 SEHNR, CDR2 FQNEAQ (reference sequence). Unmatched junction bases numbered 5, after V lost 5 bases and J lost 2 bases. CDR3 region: CASSAGTSGVQETQYF. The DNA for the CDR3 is TGTGCCAGCAGCGCCGGGACTAGCGGGGTACAAGAGACCCAGTACTTC.

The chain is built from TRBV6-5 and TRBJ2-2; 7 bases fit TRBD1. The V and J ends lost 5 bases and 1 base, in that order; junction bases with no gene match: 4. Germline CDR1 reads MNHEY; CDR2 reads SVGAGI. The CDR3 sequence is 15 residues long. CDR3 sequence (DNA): TGTGCCAGCAGTAGGGACAGCGTGAACACCGGGGAGCTGTTTTTT. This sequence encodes CASSRDSVNTGELFF.

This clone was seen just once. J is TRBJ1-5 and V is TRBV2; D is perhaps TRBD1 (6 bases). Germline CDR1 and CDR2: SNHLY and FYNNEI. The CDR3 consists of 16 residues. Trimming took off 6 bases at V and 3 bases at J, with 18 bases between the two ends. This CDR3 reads CASRRRAGGDNQPQHF. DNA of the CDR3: TGTGCCAGCAGGAGAAGGGCCGGGGGCGACAATCAGCCCCAGCATTTT. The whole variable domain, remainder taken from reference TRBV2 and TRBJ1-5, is EPEVTQTPSHQVTQMGQEVILRCVPISNHLYFYWYRQILGQKVEFLVSFYNNEISEKSEIFDDQFSVERPDGSNFTLKIRSTKLEDSAMYFCASRRRAGGDNQPQHFGDGTRLSIL.

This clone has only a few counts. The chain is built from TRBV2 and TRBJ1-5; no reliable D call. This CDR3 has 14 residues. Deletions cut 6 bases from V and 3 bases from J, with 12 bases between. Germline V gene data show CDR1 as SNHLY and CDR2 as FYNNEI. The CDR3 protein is CASRKDIANQPQHF. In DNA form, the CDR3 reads TGTGCCAGCAGGAAAGACATCGCCAATCAGCCCCAGCATTTT.

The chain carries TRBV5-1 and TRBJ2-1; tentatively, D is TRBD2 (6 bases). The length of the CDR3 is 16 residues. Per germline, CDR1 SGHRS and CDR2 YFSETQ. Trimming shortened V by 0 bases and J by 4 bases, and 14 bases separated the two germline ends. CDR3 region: CASSLAGGRKYNEQFF. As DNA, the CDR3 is TGCGCCAGCAGCTTGGCCGGGGGACGGAAATACAATGAGCAGTTCTTC.

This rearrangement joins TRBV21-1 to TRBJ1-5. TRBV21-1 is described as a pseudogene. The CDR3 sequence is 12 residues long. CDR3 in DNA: TGTGCCAGCAGGACTGGCGGTCAGCCCCAGCATTTT. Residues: CASRTGGQPQHF.

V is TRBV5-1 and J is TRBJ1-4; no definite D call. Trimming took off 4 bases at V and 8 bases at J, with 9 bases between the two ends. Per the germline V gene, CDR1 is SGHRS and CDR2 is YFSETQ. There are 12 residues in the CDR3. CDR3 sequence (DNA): TGCGCCAGCAGCGAGGACCTCGAAAAACTGTTTTTT. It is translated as CASSEDLEKLFF.

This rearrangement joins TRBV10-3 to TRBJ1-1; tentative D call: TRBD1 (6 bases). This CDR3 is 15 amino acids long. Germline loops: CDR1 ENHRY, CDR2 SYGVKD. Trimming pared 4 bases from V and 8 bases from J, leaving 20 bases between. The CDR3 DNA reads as TGTGCCATCAGTGGCATTCCGGACAGCTCGAGGGAAGCTTTCTTT. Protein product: CAISGIPDSSREAFF.